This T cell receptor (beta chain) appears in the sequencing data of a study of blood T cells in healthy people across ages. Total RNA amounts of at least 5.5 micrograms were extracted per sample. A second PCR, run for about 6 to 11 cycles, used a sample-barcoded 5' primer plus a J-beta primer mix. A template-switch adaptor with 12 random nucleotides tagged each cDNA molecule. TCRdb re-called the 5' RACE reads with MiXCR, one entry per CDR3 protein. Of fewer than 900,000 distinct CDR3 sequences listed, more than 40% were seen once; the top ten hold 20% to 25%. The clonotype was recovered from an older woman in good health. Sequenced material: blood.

CDR3 loop: CASTNPTSGRSVNEQFF. CDR3 in DNA: TGTGCCAGCACCAACCCAACTAGCGGGAGATCGGTGAATGAGCAGTTCTTC. The V and J genes are TRBV27 and TRBJ2-1; 11 bases agree with TRBD2. The germline V gene has CDR1 MNHEY and CDR2 SMNVEV (reference sequence). V was clipped by 7 bases and J by 7 bases; unmatched bases: 15. This CDR3 has 17 amino acids.